Sequencing of this TCR beta chain was carried out in a study of cytomegalovirus exposure and HLA in healthy donors. General study points: Generally TCR sequences proved uncommon, though certain public TCRs appeared in numerous donors. The productive fraction for most TCR beta V segments was about 87% or about 30% in an earlier analysis.

This clone was counted once. Its antigen is unidentified. Those who donated were healthy bone marrow donors. Primers included in the PCR were 60 Vbeta and 13 Jbeta primers. Sequencing was performed with immunoSEQ multiplex PCR; in TCRdb, only in-frame clones are kept and a portion is missing. There are about 160,000 clones in the sample; 75% occur only once, and under 3% lies in the top ten. The germline gives CDR1 SGHTA, CDR2 FQGTGA. This CDR3 spans 14 amino acids. Trimming stripped 3 bases from V and 2 bases from J, with 9 bases between. The rearrangement joins TRBV7-3 to TRBJ2-3, with D possibly TRBD2 on 6 matching bases. The source material was PBMCs. The receptor comes from a woman between 50 and 59 years old in good health and CMV-seropositive. The CDR3 reads CASSFGGNTDTQYF. The CDR3 DNA reads TGTGCCAGCAGCTTTGGAGGGAACACAGATACGCAGTATTTT.